Below are 27 T cell receptor beta chains sequenced from a single sample in a study of tissue T cells after allogeneic stem cell transplantation. Time point denoted: mouse harvest day 14 after allogeneic transplant. Each mouse received 10^7 T-cell-depleted marrow cells plus 10^6 splenic CD5+ T cells by tail vein. Produced via immunoSEQ multiplex PCR; TCRdb's table is partial and in-frame only. The profile shows roughly 1,700 clones, 35% to 55% of them singletons. Sequenced input: lymph node tissue. These receptors were taken from a female BALB/c mouse given C57BL/6 T cells with graft-versus-host disease after an allogeneic hematopoietic cell transplant.

Of note for this clone: The germline and genes are mouse ones. The sequenced fragment ends 1 residue before the CDR3 boundary, so the rest is inferred from the germline J gene. This chain connects TRBV16 to TRBJ1-1; D unresolved. V lost 6 bases, J lost 0 bases, and 8 bases lay in between. Germline lookup yields CDR1 SGHSA and CDR2 FRNQAP. The CDR3 totals 13 residues. The sequenced CDR3 bases are TGTGCAAGCAGTCGGGAGGCAAACACAGAAGTCTTC. It codes for CASSREANTEVF. The entire CDR3 sequence reads CASSREANTEVFF.

Worth noting for this clone: Gene names follow the mouse nomenclature. The read gets to within 1 residue of the CDR3 end, and the germline J gene fills in the rest. The gene calls are TRBV26 and TRBJ2-2; 9 bases fit TRBD1. Trimming removed 4 bases from V and 2 bases from J; junction bases left unmatched: 2. Germline V gene data show CDR1 as KGHPV and CDR2 as FQNQEV (reference sequence). CDR3 length: 15 residues. The part of the CDR3 DNA that was read is TGTGCCAGCAGTCGGGACAGGGCCAACACCGGGCAGCTCTAC. Protein product: CASSRDRANTGQLY. The whole CDR3 protein is CASSRDRANTGQLYF.

This clone occurred a few times. Each gene name is a mouse one. The missing CDR3 end, 1 residue past where the read stops, is filled in from the germline J gene. The genes are TRBV26 and TRBJ2-7; D possibly uses TRBD1 or TRBD2 (5 bases each). With 0 bases removed from V and 9 bases from J, the gap between germline ends came to 9 bases. The CDR3 length is 12 residues. CDR1 and CDR2 from the germline V gene are KGHPV and FQNQEV (reference sequence). The sequenced part of the CDR3 DNA is TGTGCCAGCAGTCTGTCAGGGGACGGACAGTAC. It specifies CASSLSGDGQY. The whole CDR3 sequence reads CASSLSGDGQYF.

In regard to this clone: Mouse gene names apply. The read ends 1 residue shy of where the CDR3 ends; the end is completed using the germline J gene. The chain joins TRBV15 to TRBJ2-2; either TRBD1 or TRBD2 may fit D (6 bases each). The CDR3 runs to 13 residues. Germline loops: CDR1 SGHND, CDR2 FRSKSL. V was clipped by 3 bases and J by 6 bases, with 8 bases between them. The covered CDR3 bases are TGTGCCAGCAGTTTTGGGGGCGCCGGGCAGCTCTAC. Translated, it gives CASSFGGAGQLY. The whole CDR3 is CASSFGGAGQLYF.

To note about this clone: Any gene name here is a mouse gene name. Read coverage stops 1 residue before the CDR3 terminus; the germline J gene supplies the remainder. The rearrangement links TRBV26 to TRBJ1-4; 7 bases align to TRBD1. Trimming at V came to 4 bases and at J to 3 bases, leaving 5 bases not matched to a gene. The CDR3 consists of 15 residues. CDR1 KGHPV and CDR2 FQNQEV come from the germline V gene (reference sequence). CDR3 DNA, as far as it was read: TGTGCCAGCAGTCCCCACAGGGGTCCCAACGAAAGATTATTT. Translation: CASSPHRGPNERLF. The whole CDR3 protein is CASSPHRGPNERLFF.

About this clone itself: Gene names are mouse gene names. The read ends 1 residue early relative to the CDR3; the germline J gene fills the gap. This chain joins TRBV16 and TRBJ2-5, with D maybe TRBD2 (6 bases). Trimming left V 3 bases short and J 0 bases short, with 7 bases between. CDR3 length equals 14 residues. CDR1 is SGHSA and CDR2 is FRNQAP in the germline V gene. The CDR3 sequence is CASSFWGNQDTQYF. The CDR3 bases that were read are TGTGCAAGCAGCTTCTGGGGAAACCAAGACACCCAGTAC.

To note about this clone: Gene labels here are mouse ones. Sequencing ends 1 residue short of the CDR3 end; the germline J gene provides the rest. This rearrangement joins TRBV20 to TRBJ1-4; maybe TRBD1 (6 bases). V shed 2 bases and J shed 3 bases, with 7 bases lying between them. The CDR3 loop spans 13 amino acids. The V gene's germline CDR1 is GFQATS and CDR2 STVNSAI. The CDR3 is CGARRGPNERLFF. The sequenced part of the CDR3 DNA is TGTGGTGCTAGGCGGGGGCCCAACGAAAGATTATTT.

This clone was seen only a few times. The germline and genes are mouse ones. The read halts 1 residue ahead of the CDR3 end, with the missing end drawn from the germline J gene. The chain joins TRBV12-2 to TRBJ1-3; D unresolved. Per germline, CDR1 SGHLS and CDR2 HYDKME. The CDR3 runs to 14 residues. V gave up 0 bases and J gave up 0 bases, with 5 bases separating them. The chain's CDR3 is CASSLGHSGNTLYF. The DNA read from the CDR3 is TGTGCCAGCTCTCTCGGCCATTCTGGAAATACGCTCTAT. Full variable domain (remainder filled in from reference TRBV12-2 and TRBJ1-3): NSGVVQSPRYIIKGKGERSILKCIPISGHLSVAWYQQTQGQELKFFIQHYDKMERDKGNLPSRFSVQQFDDYHSEMNMSALELEDSAVYFCASSLGHSGNTLYFGEGSRLIVV.

Relative to its sample, this clone is large. The genes are named according to mouse. With the read ending 1 residue before the CDR3 end, the germline J gene is used to fill in that end. The chain has TRBV31 and TRBJ2-1; 8 bases line up with TRBD2. CDR3 length equals 14 residues. Germline CDR1 is GKSSPN and CDR2 is SITVG. V dropped 0 bases and J dropped 2; count of bases not matched to a gene: 0. The sequenced part of the CDR3 DNA is TGTGCCTGGAGTCTCTGGGGGGACTATGCTGAGCAGTTC. Residues: CAWSLWGDYAEQF. The entire CDR3 sequence reads CAWSLWGDYAEQFF.

About this clone: Genes and germline come from the mouse. Read data end 1 residue before the CDR3 end; the end is taken from the germline J gene. V usage is TRBV16 and J usage is TRBJ1-1, with TRBD1 matching 7 bases. CDR1 is SGHSA, CDR2 FRNQAP, per germline. The CDR3 loop spans 15 amino acids. The V segment lost 1 base and the J segment 0 bases; nucleotides outside the gene matches: 2. The CDR3 protein is CASSLGQGANTEVFF. The covered CDR3 bases are TGTGCAAGCAGCTTAGGACAGGGTGCAAACACAGAAGTCTTC.

In this sample, this clone is large. Genes and germline come from the mouse. The CDR3 end falls 1 residue outside the read, so it is completed with the germline J gene. The J gene is TRBJ2-7, the V gene TRBV13-1; D call uncertain. This CDR3 is 11 amino acids long. Deletions cut 2 bases from V and 0 bases from J, with 0 bases between. CDR1 and CDR2 from the germline V gene are NSHNY and SYGAGN. CDR3 sequence reads: CASSDSYEQYF. The sequenced CDR3 bases are TGTGCCAGCAGTGACTCCTATGAACAGTAC.

In regard to this clone: Gene labels here are mouse ones. With the read ending 1 residue before the CDR3 end, the germline J gene is used to fill in that end. The chain joins TRBV20 to TRBJ1-1; D is undetermined. The CDR3 is made up of 14 amino acids. Per the germline V gene, CDR1 is GFQATS and CDR2 is STVNSAI. Trimming removed 0 bases from V and 0 bases from J, with 8 bases in between. The CDR3 bases that were read are TGTGGTGCTAGGGATCACCATGCAAACACAGAAGTCTTC. Protein product: CGARDHHANTEVF. The entire CDR3 protein is CGARDHHANTEVFF.

As to this clone: Any gene name here is a mouse gene name. The read comes to an end 1 residue before the CDR3 does, leaving the germline J gene to fill in the end. The rearrangement joins TRBV3 to TRBJ2-2, with TRBD1 as a possible D gene (6 bases). Germline CDR1 reads SNHLY; CDR2 reads FYNGKV (reference sequence). The CDR3 runs to 14 residues. The germline V and J ends were trimmed by 2 bases and 4 bases, with 8 bases remaining between them. CDR3 sequence: CASSLQGGTGQLYF. The CDR3 DNA, read in part, is TGTGCCAGCAGCTTACAAGGGGGCACCGGGCAGCTCTAC.

As to this clone: Gene names follow the mouse nomenclature. The CDR3 end is not reached by the read, which stops 1 residue before it; the germline J gene fills it in. The chain joins TRBV2 to TRBJ2-7; 9 nucleotides agree with TRBD2. This CDR3 is 14 amino acids long. Germline CDR1 and CDR2: LGHNA and YSYQKL. With 2 bases clipped from V and 3 bases from J, the junction kept 2 bases outside the gene matches. This CDR3 is CASSQNWGDYEQYF. CDR3 bases read: TGTGCCAGCAGCCAAAACTGGGGGGACTATGAACAGTAC.

This clone was seen a handful of times. Any gene name here is a mouse gene name. The read ends 1 residue early relative to the CDR3; the germline J gene fills the gap. V usage is TRBV26 and J usage is TRBJ1-1, with D possibly being TRBD1 (6 bases). This CDR3 is 14 amino acids long. V lost 6 bases, J lost 0 bases, and 11 bases lay in between. CDR1 and CDR2 (germline): KGHPV, FQNQEV (reference sequence). The CDR3 protein is CASRGQTANTEVFF. The sequenced CDR3 bases are TGTGCCAGCAGGGGACAAACTGCAAACACAGAAGTCTTC.

Worth noting for this clone: Any gene name here is a mouse gene name. The CDR3 extends 1 residue past the end of the read, so its final part is completed from the germline J gene. The chain is built from TRBV13-2 and TRBJ1-2; no firm D call. V shed 3 bases and J shed 2 bases, with 5 bases lying between them. Germline-derived CDR1 and CDR2 are NNHNN and SYGAGS (reference sequence). This CDR3 is built from 12 residues. The sequenced CDR3 bases are TGTGCCAGCGGTGTCCAGAACTCCGACTACACC. Residues: CASGVQNSDYT. In full, the CDR3 is CASGVQNSDYTF.

In the case of this clone: Any gene name here is a mouse gene name. The CDR3 goes on 1 residue after the read ends, and that part is filled in from the germline J gene. This chain connects TRBV26 to TRBJ2-4; D might be TRBD1 (6 bases). Deletions cut 6 bases from V and 0 bases from J, with 7 bases between. The CDR3 runs 13 residues. The V gene's germline CDR1 is KGHPV and CDR2 FQNQEV (reference sequence). The DNA read from the CDR3 is TGTGCCAGCAGACAGGGTAGTCAAAACACCTTGTAC. As protein: CASRQGSQNTLY. From start to end, the CDR3 is CASRQGSQNTLYF. The full variable domain, in which reference TRBV26 and TRBJ2-4 provide the parts outside the CDR3, is NSKVIQTPRYLVKGQGQKAKMRCIPEKGHPVVFWYQQNKNNEFKFLINFQNQEVLQQIDMTEKRFSAECPSNSPCSLEIQSSEAGDSALYLCASRQGSQNTLYFGAGTRLSVL.

To note about this clone: Gene names are mouse gene names. The read stops 1 residue short of the end of the CDR3; the missing end is completed from the germline J gene. The chain is built from TRBV23 and TRBJ1-4; the DNA was not used to check the table's D call, TRBD1. The CDR3 has 16 residues. Germline assignment: CDR1 KGHTA and CDR2 FQNQQP. The CDR3 spells CSSSQSGQGANERLFF. The part of the CDR3 DNA that was read is TGCTCCAGCAGTCAATCGGGGCAGGGGGCCAACGAAAGATTATTT.

Judged by abundance, this clone is large. Each gene name is a mouse one. CDR3 in amino acids: CASSLPHSGNTLYF. Incomplete CDR3 DNA: TGTGCCAGCAGTCTCCCCCATTCTGGAAATACGCTCTAT. The rearrangement uses TRBV26 and TRBJ1-3, with D unresolved. Read data end 1 residue before the CDR3 end; the end is taken from the germline J gene. The germline V gene encodes CDR1 KGHPV and CDR2 FQNQEV (reference sequence). Trimming cost V 3 bases and J 0 bases, with 6 bases left between them. This CDR3 spans 14 amino acids.

For this clone: The gene names here belong to mouse. Read sequence stops 1 residue before the CDR3 end, and the germline J gene provides the missing end. The chain employs TRBV16 and TRBJ2-7, with unresolved D. V lost 0 bases and J 0 bases, leaving 12 bases between the germline ends. Per the germline V gene, CDR1 is SGHSA and CDR2 is FRNQAP. The length of the CDR3 is 16 residues. This CDR3 is CASSLDRARPSYEQYF. Incomplete CDR3 DNA: TGTGCAAGCAGCTTAGATAGGGCCAGACCCTCCTATGAACAGTAC.

Points on this clone: The genes are named according to mouse. The CDR3 is cut off 1 residue early in the read; its end comes from the germline J gene. The chain is built from TRBV3 and TRBJ2-4, with 9 bases fitting TRBD2. After removal of 5 bases from V and 1 base from J, the junction contained 4 bases not matched to a gene. Germline lookup yields CDR1 SNHLY and CDR2 FYNGKV (reference sequence). The CDR3 consists of 15 residues. CDR3 DNA (partial): TGTGCCAGCAGCCCTCGACTGGGGGGTCAAAACACCTTGTAC. Translation: CASSPRLGGQNTLY. Given in full, the CDR3 is CASSPRLGGQNTLYF.

Note on this clone: Mouse gene names apply. This chain's CDR3 is CASSRDGGGNSDYTF. The covered CDR3 bases are TGTGCTAGCAGTAGAGATGGGGGAGGGAACTCCGACTACACC. The chain recombines TRBV17 with TRBJ1-2, with D possibly matching TRBD1 (5 bases). With the read ending 1 residue before the CDR3 end, the germline J gene is used to fill in that end. Germline loops: CDR1 MNHDT, CDR2 YYDKIL. The CDR3 has 15 amino acids. The V gene lost 0 bases and the J gene lost 2 bases, with 10 bases spanning the gap.

This clone counts as hyperexpanded. Genes and germline come from the mouse. The read finishes 1 residue shy of the CDR3 end, and the germline J gene is used to complete it. The rearrangement links TRBV4 to TRBJ2-1; 11 nucleotides match TRBD2. Germline V CDR1 and CDR2: LGHDT, YNNKQL (reference sequence). Trimming took 4 bases from V and 5 from J; bases not matched to a gene: 4. This CDR3 comprises 15 residues. Incomplete CDR3 DNA: TGTGCCAGCAGCTCGGGACTGGGGGATGATGCTGAGCAGTTC. Amino acids: CASSSGLGDDAEQF. The CDR3 reads in full as CASSSGLGDDAEQFF.

Remarks on this clone: Gene names and germline match the mouse. The missing CDR3 end, 1 residue past where the read stops, is filled in from the germline J gene. This chain links TRBV26 with TRBJ2-5; 8 bases fit TRBD1. Germline CDR1 is KGHPV and CDR2 is FQNQEV (reference sequence). J gave up 5 bases and V 2 bases, and 0 bases lay outside the gene matches. CDR3 length: 13 residues. This CDR3 is CASSLGQGDTQYF. The sequenced part of the CDR3 DNA is TGTGCCAGCAGTCTGGGACAGGGAGACACCCAGTAC.

This clone turned up a few times. The germline and genes are mouse ones. The part of the CDR3 DNA that was read is TGTGCCAGCAGTAGTGAAACGCTGTAT. Amino acid sequence: CASSSETLY. From start to end, the CDR3 is CASSSETLYF. The chain is built from TRBV15 and TRBJ2-3; no reliable D call. The observed sequence ends 1 residue before the CDR3 terminus, with the missing tail filled in from the germline J gene. Trimming left V 5 bases short and J 6 bases short, with 3 bases between. Germline assignment: CDR1 SGHND and CDR2 FRSKSL. CDR3 length: 10 residues.

On this clone itself: Gene names refer to mouse genes. The observed sequence ends 1 residue before the CDR3 terminus, with the missing tail filled in from the germline J gene. This rearrangement joins TRBV12-2 to TRBJ1-1, with D tentatively TRBD1 (6 bases). This CDR3 spans 11 amino acids. Germline CDR1 and CDR2: SGHLS and HYDKME. V was clipped by 2 bases and J by 11 bases, with 11 bases between them. Incomplete CDR3 DNA: TGTGCCAGCTCTCGCGGGAGGGGGGTCTTC. This codes for CASSRGRGVF. The whole CDR3 protein reads CASSRGRGVFF.

Concerning this clone: Gene names are the mouse ones. The read finishes 1 residue shy of the CDR3 end, and the germline J gene is used to complete it. V gene TRBV26 combines with J gene TRBJ2-1; no reliable D call. Germline V gives CDR1 KGHPV, CDR2 FQNQEV (reference sequence). Trimming took 4 bases from V and 0 from J, leaving 7 bases between them. This CDR3 has 14 amino acids. The CDR3 DNA, read in part, is TGTGCCAGCAGTCCTCCGGGTAACTATGCTGAGCAGTTC. Its translation: CASSPPGNYAEQF. From start to end, the CDR3 is CASSPPGNYAEQFF. The full variable domain, with the rest looked up from reference TRBV26 and TRBJ2-1, is NSKVIQTPRYLVKGQGQKAKMRCIPEKGHPVVFWYQQNKNNEFKFLINFQNQEVLQQIDMTEKRFSAECPSNSPCSLEIQSSEAGDSALYLCASSPPGNYAEQFFGPGTRLTVL.